This T cell receptor beta chain emerged from a study of cytomegalovirus exposure and HLA in healthy donors. Points from the study as a whole: A later analysis reportedly found fewer N-insertions in an Asian-associated ancestry cluster than the roughly 670-donor mean. Further analysis was carried out later, and it showed several of the most significant clusters appearing linked to common viral pathogens.

CDR1 and CDR2 (germline): SGHRS, YFSETQ. The CDR3 covers 15 residues. The V segment lost 2 bases and the J segment 3 bases; nucleotides outside the gene matches: 7. Details on this clone: Its target is unknown.

Donors were nominally healthy when sampled, though unrecorded immune exposures were likely. Researchers ran the PCR with 60 Vbeta and 13 Jbeta primers. Assay used: immunoSEQ multiplex PCR; TCRdb lists only in-frame clones, some missing. The repertoire consists of 200,000 to 250,000 clones, with roughly 80% occurring once and the leading ten covering roughly 0.22%. The sequencing input was PBMCs. The genes are TRBV5-1 and TRBJ2-7, with TRBD2 matching 8 bases. The source of this sequence is a girl aged 2-10 years in good health and CMV-seronegative. The CDR3 sequence: CASSLKRGQFYEQYF. The DNA for the CDR3 is TGCGCCAGCAGCTTAAAGCGGGGGCAATTCTACGAGCAGTACTTC.